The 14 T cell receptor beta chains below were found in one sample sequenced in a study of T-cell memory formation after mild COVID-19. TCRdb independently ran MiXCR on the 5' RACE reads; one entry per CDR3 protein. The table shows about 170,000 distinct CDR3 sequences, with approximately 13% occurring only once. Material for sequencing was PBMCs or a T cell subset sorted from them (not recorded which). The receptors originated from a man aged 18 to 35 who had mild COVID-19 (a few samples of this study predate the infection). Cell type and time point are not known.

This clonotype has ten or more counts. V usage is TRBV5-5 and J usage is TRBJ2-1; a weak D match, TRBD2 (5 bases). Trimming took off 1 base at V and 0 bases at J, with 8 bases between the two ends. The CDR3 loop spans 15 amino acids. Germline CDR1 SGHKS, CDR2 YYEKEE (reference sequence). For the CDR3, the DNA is TGTGCCAGCAGCTTGCTAGGGAGCTCCTACAATGAGCAGTTCTTC. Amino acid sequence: CASSLLGSSYNEQFF.

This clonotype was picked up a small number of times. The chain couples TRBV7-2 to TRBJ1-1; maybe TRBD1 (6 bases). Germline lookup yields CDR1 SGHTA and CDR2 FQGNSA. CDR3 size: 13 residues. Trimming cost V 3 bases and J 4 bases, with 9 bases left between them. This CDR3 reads CASSFRGPTEAFF. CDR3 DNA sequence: TGTGCCAGCAGCTTCAGGGGCCCCACTGAAGCTTTCTTT.

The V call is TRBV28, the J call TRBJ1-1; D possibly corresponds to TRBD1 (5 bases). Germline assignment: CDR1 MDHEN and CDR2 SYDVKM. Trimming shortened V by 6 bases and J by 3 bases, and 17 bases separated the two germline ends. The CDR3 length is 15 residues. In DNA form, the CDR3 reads TGTGCCAGCAGAAACGGGGGAGGAGGAGACACTGAAGCTTTCTTT. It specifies CASRNGGGGDTEAFF.

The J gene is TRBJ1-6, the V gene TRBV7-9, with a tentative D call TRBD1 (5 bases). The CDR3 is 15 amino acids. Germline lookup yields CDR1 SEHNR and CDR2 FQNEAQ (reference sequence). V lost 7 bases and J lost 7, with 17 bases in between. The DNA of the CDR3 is TGTGCCAGCACCTCTTGGGGGGGAAAAAATTCACCCCTCCACTTT. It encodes CASTSWGGKNSPLHF.

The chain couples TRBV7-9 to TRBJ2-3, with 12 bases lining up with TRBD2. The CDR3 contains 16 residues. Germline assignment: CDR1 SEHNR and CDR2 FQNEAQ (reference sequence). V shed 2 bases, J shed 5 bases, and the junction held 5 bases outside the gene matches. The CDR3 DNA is TGTGCCAGCAGCTTACGGGCTAGCGGGGGGGGAGATACGCAGTATTTT. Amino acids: CASSLRASGGGDTQYF.

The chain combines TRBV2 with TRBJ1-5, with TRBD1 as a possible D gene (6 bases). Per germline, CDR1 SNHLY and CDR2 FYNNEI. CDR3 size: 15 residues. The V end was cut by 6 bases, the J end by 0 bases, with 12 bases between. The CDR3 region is CASRGGGNSNQPQHF. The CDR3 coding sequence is TGTGCCAGCAGGGGCGGGGGCAATAGCAATCAGCCCCAGCATTTT.

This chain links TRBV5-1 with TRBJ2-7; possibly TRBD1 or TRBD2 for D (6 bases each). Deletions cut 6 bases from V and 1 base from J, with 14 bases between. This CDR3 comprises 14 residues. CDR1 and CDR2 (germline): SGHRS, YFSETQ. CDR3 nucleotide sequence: TGCGCCAGCAAGGGTACGGGGGCTTCCTACGAGCAGTACTTC. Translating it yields CASKGTGASYEQYF.

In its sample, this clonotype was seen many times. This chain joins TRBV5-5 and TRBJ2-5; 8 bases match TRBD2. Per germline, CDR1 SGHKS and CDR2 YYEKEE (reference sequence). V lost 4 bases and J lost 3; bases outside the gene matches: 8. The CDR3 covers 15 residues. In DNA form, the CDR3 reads TGTGCCAGCAGCCCTCGGAAACTAGCGGAAGAGACCCAGTACTTC. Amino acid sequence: CASSPRKLAEETQYF.

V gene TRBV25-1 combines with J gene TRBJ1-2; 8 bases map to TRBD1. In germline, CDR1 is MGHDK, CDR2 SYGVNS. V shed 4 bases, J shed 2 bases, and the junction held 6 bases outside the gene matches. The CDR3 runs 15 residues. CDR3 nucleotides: TGTGCCAGCAGTGCGACAGGGGAGGGAAACTATGGCTACACCTTC. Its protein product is CASSATGEGNYGYTF.

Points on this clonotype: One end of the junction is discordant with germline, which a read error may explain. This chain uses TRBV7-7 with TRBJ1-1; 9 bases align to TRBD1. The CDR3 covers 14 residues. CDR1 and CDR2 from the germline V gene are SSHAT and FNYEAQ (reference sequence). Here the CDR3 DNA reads TGTGCTAGCAGCCCGACAGGGGGAGAGTCTGAAGCTTTCTTT. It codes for CASSPTGGESEAFF.

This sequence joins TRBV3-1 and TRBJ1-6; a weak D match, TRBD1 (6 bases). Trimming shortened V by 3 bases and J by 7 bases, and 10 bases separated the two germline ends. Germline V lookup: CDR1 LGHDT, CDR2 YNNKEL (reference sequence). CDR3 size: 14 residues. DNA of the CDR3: TGTGCCAGCAGCCAGTGGACAGAGAATTCACCCCTCCACTTT. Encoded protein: CASSQWTENSPLHF.

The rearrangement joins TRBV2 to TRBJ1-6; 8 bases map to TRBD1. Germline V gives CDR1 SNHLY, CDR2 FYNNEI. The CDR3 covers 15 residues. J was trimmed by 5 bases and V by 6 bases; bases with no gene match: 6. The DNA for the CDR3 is TGTGCCAGCAGGGAGGGGACAGGACATAATTCACCCCTCCACTTT. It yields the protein CASREGTGHNSPLHF.

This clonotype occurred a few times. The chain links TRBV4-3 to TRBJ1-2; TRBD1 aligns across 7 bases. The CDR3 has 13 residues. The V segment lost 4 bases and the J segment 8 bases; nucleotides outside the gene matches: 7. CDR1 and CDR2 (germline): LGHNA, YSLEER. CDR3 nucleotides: TGCGCCAGCAGCCCTCAGGGGGGGTCGGGCTACACCTTC. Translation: CASSPQGGSGYTF.

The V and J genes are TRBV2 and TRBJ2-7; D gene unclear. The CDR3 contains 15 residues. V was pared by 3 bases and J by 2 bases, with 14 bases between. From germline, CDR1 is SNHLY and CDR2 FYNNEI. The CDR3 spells CASSDGRTATYEQYV. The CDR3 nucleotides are TGTGCCAGCAGTGATGGACGGACGGCGACCTACGAGCAGTACGTC.